This TCR beta chain was retrieved from a study of monozygotic twins with inflammatory bowel disease. Study outcomes and limitations: With inverse Simpson as the measure, TCRbeta diversity was lower in IBD patients than in healthy co-twins.

CDR1 is KGHSH, CDR2 LQKENI, per germline. The CDR3 length is 16 residues. After re-calling the 5' RACE reads, TCRdb lists one entry per CDR3 protein, DNA absent. This table holds about 330,000 distinct CDR3 sequences. To note about this clonotype: Its antigen is not known.

The sequencing sample was made of blood. This clonotype originated in a human donor with ulcerative colitis or Crohn's disease, or a healthy co-twin of an affected twin (not recorded which). The chain recombines TRBV18 with TRBJ2-2; checking the TCRdb D call of TRBD1 is not possible without DNA. The CDR3 spells CASSPPGTGQTGELFF.